The 27 T cell receptor beta chains presented below share a single source sample, sequenced in a study of STAT5B mutations in CD4+ large granular lymphocyte leukemia. Libraries were prepared by immunoSEQ multiplex PCR; TCRdb keeps only in-frame clonotypes and omits some of them. Here the sample spans around 50,000 clones, more than 65% being singletons. Sequenced material: CD4+ T cells from blood buffy coats. The source of these receptors is a human donor in good health.

This clone was detected only a few times. The genes are TRBV6-6 and TRBJ2-7; 13 bases are a match to TRBD2. This CDR3 contains 14 residues. V trimming: 7 bases; J trimming: 6 bases; junction bases outside the gene matches: 6. The germline CDR1 and CDR2 sequences are MNHNY and SVGAGI (reference sequence). The CDR3 coding sequence is TGTGCCAGCAAAAGGACTAGCGGGAGTAGCGAGCAGTACTTC. It encodes CASKRTSGSSEQYF.

The chain recombines TRBV7-3 with TRBJ2-7, with TRBD2 identical over 9 bases. This CDR3 region has 16 residues. V lost 5 bases, J lost 0 bases, and 8 bases stayed unmatched. Germline V gene sequence: CDR1 SGHTA, CDR2 FQGTGA. The CDR3 loop reads CASSGKSGGLSYEQYF. The CDR3 nucleotides are TGTGCCAGCAGCGGCAAAAGCGGGGGGCTCTCCTACGAGCAGTACTTC.

This rearrangement joins TRBV7-8 to TRBJ2-5; 9 nucleotides match TRBD2. Germline V gene data show CDR1 as SGHVS and CDR2 as FQNEAQ. The CDR3 is 18 residues long. V was clipped by 1 base and J by 2 bases; unmatched bases: 11. CDR3 residues: CASSLGLTGLAGQETQYF. The CDR3 nucleotides are TGTGCCAGCAGCTTAGGGCTTACTGGCCTAGCGGGGCAAGAGACCCAGTACTTC.

V gene TRBV28 combines with J gene TRBJ2-7; tentatively, D is TRBD1 or TRBD2 (5 bases each). The CDR3 sequence is 13 residues long. The V end lost 6 bases, the J end lost 6 bases, and 15 bases lay between the germline ends. Looked up from germline, CDR1 is MDHEN and CDR2 is SYDVKM. This CDR3 reads CASRWGTLGEQYF. For the CDR3, the DNA is TGTGCCAGCAGATGGGGGACCCTTGGCGAGCAGTACTTC.

This chain joins TRBV4-2 and TRBJ2-7, with 9 nucleotides matching TRBD1. The CDR3 is 16 residues long. Germline lookup yields CDR1 LGHNA and CDR2 YNFKEQ. Trimming cost V 0 bases and J 0 bases; bases outside gene matches: 3. The CDR3 region is CASSQDGQGSSYEQYF. Written as DNA, the CDR3 is TGTGCCAGCAGCCAAGATGGACAGGGGAGCTCCTACGAGCAGTACTTC.

V gene TRBV25-1 combines with J gene TRBJ2-7, with D tentatively TRBD1 or TRBD2 (5 bases each). The CDR3 extends over 16 amino acids. V gave up 1 base and J gave up 0 bases, with 13 bases separating them. Germline V gives CDR1 MGHDK, CDR2 SYGVNS. CDR3 DNA sequence: TGTGCCAGCAGTGAATTGGGGGATTCAGTCTCCTACGAGCAGTACTTC. Protein sequence: CASSELGDSVSYEQYF.

This clone appeared a few times. This chain joins TRBV7-9 and TRBJ2-7; 8 positions match TRBD1. CDR1 and CDR2 (germline): SEHNR, FQNEAQ (reference sequence). V lost 5 bases to trimming and J lost 7 bases; unmatched junction nucleotides: 7. There are 13 residues in the CDR3. The CDR3 here is CASSLDRAREQYF. The CDR3 DNA reads as TGTGCCAGCAGCCTGGACAGGGCAAGAGAGCAGTACTTC. The full variable domain, its missing parts supplied by reference TRBV7-9 and TRBJ2-7, is DTGVSQNPRHKITKRGQNVTFRCDPISEHNRLYWYRQTLGQGPEFLTYFQNEAQLEKSRLLSDRFSAERPKGSFSTLEIQRTEQGDSAMYLCASSLDRAREQYFGPGTRLTVT.

This chain joins TRBV5-6 and TRBJ2-5; D possibly uses TRBD1 or TRBD2 (5 bases each). The ends were cut back, 3 bases at V and 2 bases at J, with 14 bases in the middle. The CDR3 sequence is 15 residues long. The germline CDR1 and CDR2 sequences are SGHDT and YYEEEE. The CDR3 DNA reads TGTGCCAGCAGCTCCGACCGGGACGCACAAGAGACCCAGTACTTC. It translates to CASSSDRDAQETQYF. Full variable domain (outside the CDR3, taken from reference TRBV5-6 and TRBJ2-5): DAGVTQSPTHLIKTRGQQVTLRCSPKSGHDTVSWYQQALGQGPQFIFQYYEEEERQRGNFPDRFSGHQFPNYSSELNVNALLLGDSALYLCASSSDRDAQETQYFGPGTRLLVL.

The rearrangement links TRBV6-5 to TRBJ2-7, with D perhaps TRBD2 (6 bases). CDR3 size: 15 residues. Trimming took off 6 bases at V and 1 base at J, with 16 bases between the two ends. The germline CDR1 and CDR2 sequences are MNHEY and SVGAGI. CDR3 bases: TGTGCCAGCAGAACCTCGGGACTGGAGTCCTACGAGCAGTACTTC. This codes for CASRTSGLESYEQYF.

This clone showed up just once. V and J are TRBV5-1 and TRBJ1-6; D is unclear. This CDR3 has 16 residues. The germline V and J ends were trimmed by 1 base and 4 bases, with 12 bases remaining between them. Germline CDR1 is SGHRS and CDR2 is YFSETQ. The CDR3 region is CASSLKIGTYNSPLHF. As DNA, the CDR3 is TGCGCCAGCAGCTTGAAGATAGGAACTTATAATTCACCCCTCCACTTT. The full variable domain, completed using reference TRBV5-1 and TRBJ1-6, is KAGVTQTPRYLIKTRGQQVTLSCSPISGHRSVSWYQQTPGQGLQFLFEYFSETQRNKGNFPGRFSGRQFSNSRSEMNVSTLELGDSALYLCASSLKIGTYNSPLHFGNGTRLTVT.

The chain joins TRBV7-3 to TRBJ2-2; 7 nucleotides line up with TRBD1. The germline V gene encodes CDR1 SGHTA and CDR2 FQGTGA. The CDR3 length is 15 residues. The ends lost 5 bases at V and 1 base at J; junction bases unmatched: 4. CDR3 bases: TGTGCCAGCAGCCCTAGGACAGGGAACACCGGGGAGCTGTTTTTT. Protein product: CASSPRTGNTGELFF.

The rearrangement joins TRBV18 to TRBJ2-1; 10 positions agree with TRBD2. The junction had 5 bases not matched to a gene; V was cut back by 3 bases and J by 3 bases. CDR1 and CDR2 from the germline V gene are KGHSH and LQKENI. CDR3 length: 16 amino acids. DNA for the CDR3: TGTGCCAGCTCACCGCTAGCGGGAGTTGGCTACAATGAGCAGTTCTTC. Its translation is CASSPLAGVGYNEQFF.

The chain is built from TRBV25-1 and TRBJ2-5; a possible D gene is TRBD1 (5 bases). Per the germline V gene, CDR1 is MGHDK and CDR2 is SYGVNS. The CDR3 covers 14 residues. Between the trimmed V and J ends, which lost 3 bases and 3 bases, there was a span of 11 bases. CDR3 coding DNA: TGTGCCAGCAGTGACAGGGTGGGTGAAGAGACCCAGTACTTC. Translating gives CASSDRVGEETQYF.

The chain carries TRBV7-3 and TRBJ2-3, with TRBD2 matching 14 bases. There are 16 residues in the CDR3. J was trimmed by 4 bases and V by 5 bases; bases with no gene match: 5. Germline V gene data show CDR1 as SGHTA and CDR2 as FQGTGA. The CDR3 reads CASSLRLAGGADTQYF. For the CDR3, the DNA is TGTGCCAGCAGCCTCCGACTAGCGGGAGGGGCAGATACGCAGTATTTT.

The rearrangement uses TRBV7-9 and TRBJ2-7; TRBD2 matches at 8 bases. Unmatched junction bases numbered 4, after V lost 0 bases and J lost 0 bases. This CDR3 is 16 amino acids long. Germline V lookup: CDR1 SEHNR, CDR2 FQNEAQ (reference sequence). The CDR3 here is CASSLALREDSYEQYF. For the CDR3, the DNA is TGTGCCAGCAGCTTAGCGTTGCGGGAGGACTCCTACGAGCAGTACTTC. The full variable domain, completed using reference TRBV7-9 and TRBJ2-7, is DTGVSQNPRHKITKRGQNVTFRCDPISEHNRLYWYRQTLGQGPEFLTYFQNEAQLEKSRLLSDRFSAERPKGSFSTLEIQRTEQGDSAMYLCASSLALREDSYEQYFGPGTRLTVT.

This clone was seen once. The rearrangement links TRBV5-6 to TRBJ1-5; weak D call: TRBD1 (6 bases). V was clipped by 0 bases and J by 6 bases, with 16 bases between them. In germline, CDR1 is SGHDT, CDR2 YYEEEE. CDR3 size: 16 residues. CDR3 residues: CASSLESRGVGQPQHF. CDR3 coding DNA: TGTGCCAGCAGCTTGGAGAGCAGGGGAGTGGGTCAGCCCCAGCATTTT.

The chain links TRBV5-1 to TRBJ2-3; unclear D gene. The CDR3 loop spans 12 amino acids. Germline values: CDR1 SGHRS, CDR2 YFSETQ. V lost 2 bases and J 5 bases, leaving 6 bases between the germline ends. CDR3 sequence: CASSFEQDTQYF. The DNA of the CDR3 is TGCGCCAGCAGCTTTGAACAAGATACGCAGTATTTT.

This clone was found once. The J gene is TRBJ2-1, the V gene TRBV9; D not certain. The CDR3 has 15 amino acids. Germline V gene data show CDR1 as SGDLS and CDR2 as YYNGEE. Trimming removed 7 bases from V and 0 bases from J, with 14 bases in between. The CDR3 is CASGVGSSSYNEQFF. DNA of the CDR3: TGTGCCAGCGGGGTTGGGTCGAGCTCCTACAATGAGCAGTTCTTC.

This chain links TRBV19 with TRBJ1-4; D perhaps matches TRBD1 (6 bases). The CDR3 sequence is 14 residues long. The V end was cut by 8 bases, the J end by 8 bases, with 18 bases between. The germline CDR1 and CDR2 sequences are LNHDA and SQIVND (reference sequence). The DNA for the CDR3 is TGTGCCAGTCGGCCGGGGGCAGGGGCGGAAAAACTGTTTTTT. Translation: CASRPGAGAEKLFF.

V gene TRBV5-1 combines with J gene TRBJ2-5; TRBD1 matches at 9 bases. Germline V gives CDR1 SGHRS, CDR2 YFSETQ. V was clipped by 1 base and J by 5 bases; unmatched bases: 6. This CDR3 region has 15 residues. CDR3 region: CASSLNTGGGETQYF. The CDR3 DNA sequence: TGCGCCAGCAGCTTGAACACAGGGGGCGGGGAGACCCAGTACTTC.

This chain links TRBV5-1 with TRBJ2-7; TRBD1 is a possible D gene (5 bases). The length of the CDR3 is 13 residues. Germline CDR1 SGHRS, CDR2 YFSETQ. V lost 0 bases and J 6 bases, leaving 10 bases between the germline ends. The CDR3: CASSLGQPSEQYF. As DNA, the CDR3 is TGCGCCAGCAGCTTGGGACAGCCCTCCGAGCAGTACTTC.

V and J are TRBV20-1 and TRBJ1-1; no clear D. CDR3 length equals 11 residues. The V end lost 5 bases, the J end lost 0 bases, and 4 bases lay between the germline ends. Germline lookup yields CDR1 DFQATT and CDR2 SNEGSKA (reference sequence). CDR3 loop: CSAYMNTEAFF. The CDR3 DNA follows: TGCAGTGCTTATATGAACACTGAAGCTTTCTTT.

The CDR3 protein is CASSPDSYEQYF. The CDR3 DNA sequence: TGTGCCAGCTCACCCGACAGCTACGAGCAGTACTTC. The rearrangement links TRBV18 to TRBJ2-7, with D tentatively TRBD1 (5 bases). The germline V gene has CDR1 KGHSH and CDR2 LQKENI. V lost 3 bases, J lost 3 bases, and 6 bases lay in between. The CDR3 totals 12 residues.

This chain uses TRBV7-3 with TRBJ1-2; D gene ambiguous. CDR3 length: 13 residues. V gave up 6 bases and J gave up 6 bases, with 14 bases separating them. Germline-derived CDR1 and CDR2 are SGHTA and FQGTGA. The CDR3 bases are TGTGCCAGCAGTGGAAGAGAGTTCGATGGCTACACCTTC. The encoded protein is CASSGREFDGYTF.

The chain has TRBV6-5 and TRBJ1-5; unclear D gene. The CDR3 contains 13 residues. Germline CDR1 is MNHEY and CDR2 is SVGAGI. The V end lost 0 bases, the J end lost 3 bases, and 3 bases lay between the germline ends. CDR3 bases: TGTGCCAGCAGTTACTCGCCCAATCAGCCCCAGCATTTT. This encodes CASSYSPNQPQHF.

The chain employs TRBV2 and TRBJ2-3; TRBD2 is a possible D gene (5 bases). Germline V CDR1 and CDR2: SNHLY, FYNNEI. The CDR3 totals 14 residues. V lost 6 bases and J lost 8, with 18 bases in between. CDR3 bases: TGTGCCAGCAGGGCCGGGATGGATCTCATTACGCAGTATTTT. This codes for CASRAGMDLITQYF.

This clone was detected only once. The V and J genes are TRBV7-9 and TRBJ2-3; no clear D. The CDR3 has 12 residues. The V end lost 6 bases, the J end lost 4 bases, and 8 bases lay between the germline ends. Germline V lookup: CDR1 SEHNR, CDR2 FQNEAQ (reference sequence). Here the CDR3 reads CASSISADTQYF. For the CDR3, the DNA is TGTGCCAGCAGTATTAGTGCAGATACGCAGTATTTT.